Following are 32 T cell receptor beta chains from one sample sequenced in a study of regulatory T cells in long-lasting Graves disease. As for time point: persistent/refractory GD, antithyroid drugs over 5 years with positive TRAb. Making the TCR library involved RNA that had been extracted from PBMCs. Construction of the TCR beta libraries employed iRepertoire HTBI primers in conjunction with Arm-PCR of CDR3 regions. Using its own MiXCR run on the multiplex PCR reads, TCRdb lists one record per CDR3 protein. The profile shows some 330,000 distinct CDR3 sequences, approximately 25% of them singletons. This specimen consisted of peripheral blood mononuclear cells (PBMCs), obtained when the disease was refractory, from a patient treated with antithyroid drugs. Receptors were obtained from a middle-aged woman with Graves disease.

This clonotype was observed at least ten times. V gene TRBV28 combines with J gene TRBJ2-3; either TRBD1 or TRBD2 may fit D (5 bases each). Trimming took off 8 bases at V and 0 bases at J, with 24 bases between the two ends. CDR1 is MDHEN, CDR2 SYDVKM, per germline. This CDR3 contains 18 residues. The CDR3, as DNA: TGTGCCAGCTCTCCCTTACTGACCGGGGCGGCTAGCACAGATACGCAGTATTTT. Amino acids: CASSPLLTGAASTDTQYF.

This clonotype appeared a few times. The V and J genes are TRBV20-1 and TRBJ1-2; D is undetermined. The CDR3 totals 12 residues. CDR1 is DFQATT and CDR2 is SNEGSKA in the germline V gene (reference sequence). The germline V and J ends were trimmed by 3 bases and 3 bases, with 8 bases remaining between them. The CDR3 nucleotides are TGCAGTGCTAGTTACGTAGACTATGGCTACACCTTC. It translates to CSASYVDYGYTF.

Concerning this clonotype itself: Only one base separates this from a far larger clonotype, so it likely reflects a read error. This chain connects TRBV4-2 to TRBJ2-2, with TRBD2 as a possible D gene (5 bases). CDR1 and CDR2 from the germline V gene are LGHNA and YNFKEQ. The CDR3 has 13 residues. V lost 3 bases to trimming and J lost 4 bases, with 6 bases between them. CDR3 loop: CASSHGSTGELFF. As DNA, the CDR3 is TGTGCCAGCAGCCATGGGAGCACCGGGGAGCTGTTTTTT.

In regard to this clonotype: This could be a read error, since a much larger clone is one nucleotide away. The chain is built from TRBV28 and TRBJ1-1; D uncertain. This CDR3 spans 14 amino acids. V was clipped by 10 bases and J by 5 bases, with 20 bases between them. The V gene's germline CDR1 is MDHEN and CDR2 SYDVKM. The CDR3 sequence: CAIGERQEGTEAFF. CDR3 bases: TGTGCCATCGGGGAGCGGCAGGAGGGAACTGAAGCTTTCTTT. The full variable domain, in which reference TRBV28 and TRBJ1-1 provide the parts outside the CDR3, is DVKVTQSSRYLVKRTGEKVFLECVQDMDHENMFWYRQDPGLGLRLIYFSYDVKMKEKGDIPEGYSVSREKKERFSLILESASTNQTSMYLCAIGERQEGTEAFFGQGTRLTVV.

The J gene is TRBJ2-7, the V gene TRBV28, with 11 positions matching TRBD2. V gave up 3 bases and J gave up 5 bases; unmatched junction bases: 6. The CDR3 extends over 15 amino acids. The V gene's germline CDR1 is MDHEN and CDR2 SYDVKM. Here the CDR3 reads CASSLSLAGVNEQYF. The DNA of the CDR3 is TGTGCCAGCAGTTTGTCACTAGCGGGAGTGAACGAGCAGTACTTC.

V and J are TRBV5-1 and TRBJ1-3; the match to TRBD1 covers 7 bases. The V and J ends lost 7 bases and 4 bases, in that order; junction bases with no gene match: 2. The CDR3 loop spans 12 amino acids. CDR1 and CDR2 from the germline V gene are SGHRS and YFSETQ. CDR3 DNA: TGCGCCAGCGGGGACAGAGGAAACACCATATATTTT. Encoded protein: CASGDRGNTIYF.

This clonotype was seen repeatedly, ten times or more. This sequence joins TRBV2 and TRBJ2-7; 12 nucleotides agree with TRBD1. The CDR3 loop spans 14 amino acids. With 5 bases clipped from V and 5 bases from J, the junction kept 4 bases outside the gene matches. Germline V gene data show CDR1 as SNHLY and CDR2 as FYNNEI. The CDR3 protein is CASSSGTGGDEQYF. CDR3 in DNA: TGTGCCAGCAGTTCCGGGACAGGGGGCGACGAGCAGTACTTC.

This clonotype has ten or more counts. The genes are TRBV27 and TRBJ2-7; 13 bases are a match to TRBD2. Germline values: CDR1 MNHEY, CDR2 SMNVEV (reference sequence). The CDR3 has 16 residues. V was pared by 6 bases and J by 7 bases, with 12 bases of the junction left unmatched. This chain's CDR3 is CASSAIGTSGEQEQYF. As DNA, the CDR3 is TGTGCCAGCAGCGCCATCGGGACTAGCGGGGAGCAGGAGCAGTACTTC.

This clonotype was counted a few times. The CDR3 protein is CATRSLTSDEQFF. The CDR3 nucleotides are TGTGCCACCCGCTCCCTGACTTCGGATGAGCAGTTCTTC. This sequence joins TRBV10-3 and TRBJ2-1; no clear D gene. The CDR3 is made up of 13 amino acids. Trimming stripped 10 bases from V and 8 bases from J, with 18 bases between. From germline, CDR1 is ENHRY and CDR2 SYGVKD.

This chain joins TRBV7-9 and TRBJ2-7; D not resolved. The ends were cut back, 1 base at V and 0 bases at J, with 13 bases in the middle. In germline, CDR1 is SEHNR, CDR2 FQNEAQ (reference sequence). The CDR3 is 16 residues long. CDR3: CASSLDGTGYSYEQYF. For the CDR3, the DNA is TGTGCCAGCAGCTTAGACGGAACCGGATACTCCTACGAGCAGTACTTC.

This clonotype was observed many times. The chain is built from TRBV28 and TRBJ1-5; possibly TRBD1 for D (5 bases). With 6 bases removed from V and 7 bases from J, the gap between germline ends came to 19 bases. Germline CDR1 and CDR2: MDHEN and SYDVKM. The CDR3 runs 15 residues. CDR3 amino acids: CASSYDSYSTQPQHF. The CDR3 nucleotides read TGTGCCAGCAGCTATGACAGCTATTCTACCCAGCCCCAGCATTTT.

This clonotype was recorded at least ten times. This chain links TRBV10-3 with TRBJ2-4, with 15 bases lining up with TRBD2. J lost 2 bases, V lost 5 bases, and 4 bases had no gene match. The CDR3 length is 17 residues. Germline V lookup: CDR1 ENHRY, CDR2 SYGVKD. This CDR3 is CAISNGLAGGPKNIQYF. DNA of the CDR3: TGTGCCATCAGTAACGGACTAGCGGGAGGGCCCAAAAACATTCAGTACTTC.

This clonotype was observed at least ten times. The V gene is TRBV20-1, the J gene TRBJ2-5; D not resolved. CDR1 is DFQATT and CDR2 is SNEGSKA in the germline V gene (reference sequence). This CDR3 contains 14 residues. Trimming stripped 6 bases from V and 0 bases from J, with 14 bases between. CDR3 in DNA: TGCAGTGCAAGCAAGGACCCCAACCAAGAGACCCAGTACTTC. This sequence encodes CSASKDPNQETQYF.

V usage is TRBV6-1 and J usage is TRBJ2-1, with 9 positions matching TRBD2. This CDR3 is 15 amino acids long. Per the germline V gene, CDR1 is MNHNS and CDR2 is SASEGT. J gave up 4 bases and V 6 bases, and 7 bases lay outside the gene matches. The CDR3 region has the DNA TGTGCCAGCAGACCGTACCTAGCGGGGTACAATGAGCAGTTCTTC. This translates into CASRPYLAGYNEQFF.

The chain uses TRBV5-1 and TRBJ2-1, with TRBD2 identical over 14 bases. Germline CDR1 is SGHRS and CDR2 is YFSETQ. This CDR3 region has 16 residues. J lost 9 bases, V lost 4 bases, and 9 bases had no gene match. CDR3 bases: TGCGCCAGCAGCCTAAACGGACTAGCGGGAGGTCTTGAGCAGTTCTTC. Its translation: CASSLNGLAGGLEQFF.

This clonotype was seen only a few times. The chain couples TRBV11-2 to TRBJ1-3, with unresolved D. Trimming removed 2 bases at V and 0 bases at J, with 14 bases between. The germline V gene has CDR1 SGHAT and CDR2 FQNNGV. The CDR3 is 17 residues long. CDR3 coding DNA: TGTGCCAGCAGCTTAACTTTCAGACGGAGCTCTGGAAACACCATATATTTT. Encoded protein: CASSLTFRRSSGNTIYF.

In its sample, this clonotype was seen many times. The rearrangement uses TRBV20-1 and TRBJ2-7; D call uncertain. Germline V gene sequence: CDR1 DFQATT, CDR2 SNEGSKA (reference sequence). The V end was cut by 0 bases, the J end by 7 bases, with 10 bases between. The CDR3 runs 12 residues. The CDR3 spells CSARDRTREQYF. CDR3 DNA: TGCAGTGCTAGAGATCGTACTCGGGAGCAGTACTTC.

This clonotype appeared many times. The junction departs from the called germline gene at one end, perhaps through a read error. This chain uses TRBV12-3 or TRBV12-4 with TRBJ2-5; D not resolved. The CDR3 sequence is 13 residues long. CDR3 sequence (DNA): TGTGCCAGCAGTCCTAAAAACCAGGAGACCCAGTACTTC. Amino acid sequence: CASSPKNQETQYF.

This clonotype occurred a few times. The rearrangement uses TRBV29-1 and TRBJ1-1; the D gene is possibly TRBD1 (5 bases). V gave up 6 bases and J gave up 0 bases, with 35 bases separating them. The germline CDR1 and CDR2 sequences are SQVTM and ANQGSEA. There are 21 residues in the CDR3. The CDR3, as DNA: TGCAGCGTCCGGAAAGGAAATCCGGGGAGACAGAGAGGGAACATGAACACTGAAGCTTTCTTT. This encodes CSVRKGNPGRQRGNMNTEAFF.

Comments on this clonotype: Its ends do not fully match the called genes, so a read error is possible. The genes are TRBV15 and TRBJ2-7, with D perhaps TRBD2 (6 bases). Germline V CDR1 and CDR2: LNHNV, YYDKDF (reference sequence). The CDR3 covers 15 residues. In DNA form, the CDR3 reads TGTGCCACCAGCAGAGATCGGGGGAGCTCCTACGAGCAGCACTTC. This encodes CATSRDRGSSYEQHF.

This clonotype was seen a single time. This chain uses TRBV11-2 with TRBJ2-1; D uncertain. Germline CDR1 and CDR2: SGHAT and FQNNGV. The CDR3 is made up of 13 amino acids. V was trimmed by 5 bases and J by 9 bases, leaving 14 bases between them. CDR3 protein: CASSSLDLPEQFF. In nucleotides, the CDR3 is TGTGCCAGCAGCAGTCTAGATCTCCCTGAGCAGTTCTTC. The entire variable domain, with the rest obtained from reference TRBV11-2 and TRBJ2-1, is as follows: EAGVAQSPRYKIIEKRQSVAFWCNPISGHATLYWYQQILGQGPKLLIQFQNNGVVDDSQLPKDRFSAERLKGVDSTLKIQPAKLEDSAVYLCASSSLDLPEQFFGPGTRLTVL.

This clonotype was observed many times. The CDR3 DNA reads as TGTGCCAGCACTGACCTAACAGGCTATGGCTACACCTTC. Protein product: CASTDLTGYGYTF. This chain uses TRBV25-1 with TRBJ1-2, with D perhaps TRBD1 (5 bases). Deletions cut 7 bases from V and 4 bases from J, with 13 bases between. Germline CDR1 and CDR2: MGHDK and SYGVNS. The CDR3 has 13 residues.

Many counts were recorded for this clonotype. CDR3 sequence reads: CASSPPTGYNSPLHF. CDR3 nucleotides: TGTGCCAGCAGCCCCCCGACGGGCTATAATTCACCCCTCCACTTT. The chain has TRBV28 and TRBJ1-6; D gene ambiguous. Germline V gene data show CDR1 as MDHEN and CDR2 as SYDVKM. Trimming removed 6 bases at V and 3 bases at J, with 12 bases between. This CDR3 contains 15 residues.

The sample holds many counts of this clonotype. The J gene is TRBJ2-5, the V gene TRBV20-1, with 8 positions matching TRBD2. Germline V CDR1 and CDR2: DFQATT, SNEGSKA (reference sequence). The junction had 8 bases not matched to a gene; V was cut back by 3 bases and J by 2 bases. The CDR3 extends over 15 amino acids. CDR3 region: CSARRETSAQETQYF. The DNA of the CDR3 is TGCAGTGCTAGGCGAGAGACTAGCGCGCAAGAGACCCAGTACTTC.

The DNA of the CDR3 is TGCGCCAGCAGCCCCGGTGATAGCGGGGGGGGATACAATGAGCAGTTCTTC. Its protein is CASSPGDSGGGYNEQFF. This sequence joins TRBV5-1 and TRBJ2-1; 11 bases map to TRBD2. This CDR3 spans 17 amino acids. CDR1 SGHRS and CDR2 YFSETQ come from the germline V gene. After removal of 4 bases from V and 4 bases from J, the junction contained 10 bases not matched to a gene.

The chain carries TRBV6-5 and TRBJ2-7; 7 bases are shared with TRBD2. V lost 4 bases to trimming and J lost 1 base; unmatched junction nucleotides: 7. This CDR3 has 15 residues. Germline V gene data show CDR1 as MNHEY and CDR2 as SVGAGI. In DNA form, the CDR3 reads TGTGCCAGCAGTTCAGCTAGCGGTAATTCCTACGAGCAGTACTTC. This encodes CASSSASGNSYEQYF.

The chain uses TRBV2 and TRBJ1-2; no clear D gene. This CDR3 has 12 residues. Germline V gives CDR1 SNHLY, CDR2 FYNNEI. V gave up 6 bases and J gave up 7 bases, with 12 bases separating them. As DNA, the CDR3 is TGTGCCAGCAGAGGAGCGGGGATTGGCTACACCTTC. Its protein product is CASRGAGIGYTF.

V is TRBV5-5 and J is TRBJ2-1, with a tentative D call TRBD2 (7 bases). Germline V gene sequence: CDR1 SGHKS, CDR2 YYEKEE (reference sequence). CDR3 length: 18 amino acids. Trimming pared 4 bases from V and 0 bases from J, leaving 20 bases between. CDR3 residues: CASSPGGLKLSSYNEQFF. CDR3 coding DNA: TGTGCCAGCAGCCCGGGGGGCCTCAAATTGAGCTCCTACAATGAGCAGTTCTTC.

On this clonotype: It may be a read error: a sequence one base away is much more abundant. CDR3 in DNA: TGCGCCAGCAATCCGGGCCGACAAGAGACCCAGTGCTTC. As protein: CASNPGRQETQCF. The V gene is TRBV5-1, the J gene TRBJ2-5, with unresolved D. This CDR3 is 13 amino acids long. The V gene's germline CDR1 is SGHRS and CDR2 YFSETQ.

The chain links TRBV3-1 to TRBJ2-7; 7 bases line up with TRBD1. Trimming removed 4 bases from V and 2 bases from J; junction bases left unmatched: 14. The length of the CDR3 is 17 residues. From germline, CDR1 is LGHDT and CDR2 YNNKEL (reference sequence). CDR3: CASSRLGERGPTYEQYF. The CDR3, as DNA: TGTGCCAGCAGCCGCCTTGGAGAGAGGGGGCCGACCTACGAGCAGTACTTC.

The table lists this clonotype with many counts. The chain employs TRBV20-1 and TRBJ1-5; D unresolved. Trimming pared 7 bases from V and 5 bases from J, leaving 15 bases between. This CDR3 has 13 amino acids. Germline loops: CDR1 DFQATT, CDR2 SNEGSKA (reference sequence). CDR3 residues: CSVISRLDQPQHF. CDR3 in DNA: TGCAGTGTGATCTCAAGACTGGATCAGCCCCAGCATTTT.

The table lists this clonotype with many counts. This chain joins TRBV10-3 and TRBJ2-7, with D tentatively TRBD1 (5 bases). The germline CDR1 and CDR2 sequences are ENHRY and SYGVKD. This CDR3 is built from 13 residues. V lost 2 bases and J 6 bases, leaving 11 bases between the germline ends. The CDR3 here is CAISEGATGEQYF. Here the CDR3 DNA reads TGTGCCATCAGTGAGGGGGCTACGGGCGAGCAGTACTTC.